The next 7 T cell receptor beta chains were all read from a single sample in a study of CD4 T cells in relation to SARS-CoV-2 and coronaviruses. Measured with immunoSEQ multiplex PCR; TCRdb has only the in-frame clones, and not every one. The sample includes approximately 41,000 clones, about 87% of them seen just once. Antigen specificity for these receptors is unknown. Specimen: naive CD4+ T cells from PBMCs, cultured in vitro. Subset of the sample: naive CD4+ T cells isolated by negative enrichment. Receptors were obtained from an adult with COVID-19.

This clone was detected only a few times. CDR3 coding DNA: TGTGCCAGCAGTAAGTCAGCCCCCGCCGGCGAGCAGTACTTC. Amino acid sequence: CASSKSAPAGEQYF. The chain carries TRBV6-2 or TRBV6-3 and TRBJ2-7; no clear D gene. The CDR3 is 14 amino acids. V was shortened by 5 bases and J by 6 bases, with 17 bases between the two germline ends. Germline V lookup: CDR1 MNHEY, CDR2 SVGEGT.

The chain carries TRBV6-5 and TRBJ2-7, with D perhaps matching TRBD1 or TRBD2 (5 bases each). Trimming took off 2 bases at V and 4 bases at J, with 12 bases between the two ends. Germline V gene data show CDR1 as MNHEY and CDR2 as SVGAGI. This CDR3 is 14 amino acids long. Written as DNA, the CDR3 is TGTGCCAGCAGTTACCGACGGGGCAATTACGAGCAGTACTTC. Translated: CASSYRRGNYEQYF.

In its sample, this clone was seen a few times. This rearrangement joins TRBV2 to TRBJ1-2; tentative D call: TRBD1 (5 bases). This CDR3 region has 15 residues. In germline, CDR1 is SNHLY, CDR2 FYNNEI. The V end lost 5 bases, the J end lost 1 base, and 14 bases lay between the germline ends. CDR3 in DNA: TGTGCCAGCAGTCGACCGGGGGTGGGTAACTATGGCTACACCTTC. Its translation is CASSRPGVGNYGYTF.

This chain links TRBV5-1 with TRBJ2-7, with 8 bases identical to TRBD2. The germline gives CDR1 SGHRS, CDR2 YFSETQ. V lost 0 bases to trimming and J lost 3 bases; unmatched junction nucleotides: 5. The CDR3 has 15 residues. CDR3 sequence: CASSLASGSLYEQYF. CDR3 sequence (DNA): TGCGCCAGCAGCTTGGCGAGCGGGAGCCTCTACGAGCAGTACTTC.

V gene TRBV6-1 combines with J gene TRBJ1-5; unclear D gene. Germline V gene lookup returns CDR1 MNHNS and CDR2 SASEGT. The V gene lost 2 bases and the J gene lost 9 bases, with 29 bases spanning the gap. The CDR3 runs 19 residues. The CDR3 coding sequence is TGTGCCAGCAGTGAAACGGGCCTCGTGCGGGGTAGGTCTTTGGGGCCCCAGCATTTT. It encodes CASSETGLVRGRSLGPQHF.

V and J are TRBV11-3 and TRBJ2-5; 7 bases fit TRBD2. The ends lost 5 bases at V and 2 bases at J; junction bases unmatched: 5. CDR1 and CDR2 from the germline V gene are SGHNT and YENEEA. The CDR3 consists of 14 residues. The CDR3 coding sequence is TGTGCCAGCAGCCACTCAGCGGGACAAGAGACCCAGTACTTC. Its protein product is CASSHSAGQETQYF.

V gene TRBV9 combines with J gene TRBJ2-3; 13 positions match TRBD2. V shed 0 bases and J 7 bases; nucleotides not matched to a gene: 5. Germline V gives CDR1 SGDLS, CDR2 YYNGEE. The CDR3 is 16 amino acids. The CDR3 nucleotides are TGTGCCAGCAGCGTAGATGGGACTAGCGGGACAAATACGCAGTATTTT. Protein: CASSVDGTSGTNTQYF.